This T cell receptor beta chain was sequenced for a study of OX40 agonist ivuxolimab in advanced cancers. This CDR3 comprises 12 residues. Germline V lookup: CDR1 SGHVS, CDR2 FNYEAQ. V lost 3 bases to trimming and J lost 10 bases; unmatched junction nucleotides: 4. The protocol was immunoSEQ multiplex PCR, while the TCRdb copy is restricted to in-frame clones and leaves out a portion. Found here are roughly 26,000 clones, about 74% of them singletons; the top ten hold 14%. The source of this sequence is an adult with an advanced solid tumor such as melanoma, head and neck, liver or kidney cancer. The V and J genes are TRBV7-6 and TRBJ2-3, with TRBD1 identical over 7 bases. Specimen: CD4+ or CD8+ T cells sorted from blood, collected in a trial of the OX40 agonist ivuxolimab. The CDR3 region has the DNA TGTGCCAGCAGCTTGACAGGGAAAGCGCAGTATTTT. Its translation is CASSLTGKAQYF.